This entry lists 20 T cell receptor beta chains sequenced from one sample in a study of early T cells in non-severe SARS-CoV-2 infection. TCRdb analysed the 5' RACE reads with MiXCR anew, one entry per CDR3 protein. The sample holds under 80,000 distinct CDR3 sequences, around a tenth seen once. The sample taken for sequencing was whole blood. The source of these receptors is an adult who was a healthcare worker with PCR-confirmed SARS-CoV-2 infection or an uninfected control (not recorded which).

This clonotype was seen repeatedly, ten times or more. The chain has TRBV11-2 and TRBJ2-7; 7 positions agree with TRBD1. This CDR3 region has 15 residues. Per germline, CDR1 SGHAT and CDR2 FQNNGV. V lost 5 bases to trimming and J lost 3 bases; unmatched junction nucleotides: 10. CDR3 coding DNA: TGTGCCAGCAGCCCCCAAGGGGGCAACCTCTACGAGCAGTACTTC. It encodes CASSPQGGNLYEQYF.

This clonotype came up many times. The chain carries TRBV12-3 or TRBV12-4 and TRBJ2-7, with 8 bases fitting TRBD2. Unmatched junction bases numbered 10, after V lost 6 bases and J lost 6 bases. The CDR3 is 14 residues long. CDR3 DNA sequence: TGTGCCAGCAGCCGGCGGGGTAGCGGGATCGAGCAGTACTTC. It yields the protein CASSRRGSGIEQYF.

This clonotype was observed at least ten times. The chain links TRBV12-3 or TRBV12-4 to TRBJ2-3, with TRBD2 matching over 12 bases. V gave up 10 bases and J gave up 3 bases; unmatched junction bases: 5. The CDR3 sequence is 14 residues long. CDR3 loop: CATLLAGGTDTQYF. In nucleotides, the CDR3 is TGTGCCACGCTCCTAGCGGGAGGGACAGATACGCAGTATTTT.

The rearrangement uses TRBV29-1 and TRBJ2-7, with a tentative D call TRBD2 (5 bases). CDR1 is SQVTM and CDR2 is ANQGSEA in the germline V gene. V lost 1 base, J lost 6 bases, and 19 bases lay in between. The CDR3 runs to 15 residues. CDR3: CSVEGGSAAFGEQYF. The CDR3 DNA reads TGCAGCGTTGAAGGTGGTAGCGCGGCCTTTGGCGAGCAGTACTTC.

The CDR3 here is CASRISGDSYNEQFF. CDR3 bases: TGTGCCAGCAGAATTAGCGGGGACTCCTACAATGAGCAGTTCTTC. This rearrangement joins TRBV7-3 to TRBJ2-1; 8 nucleotides agree with TRBD2. V shed 6 bases, J shed 0 bases, and the junction held 4 bases outside the gene matches. CDR3 size: 15 residues. CDR1 is SGHTA, CDR2 FQGTGA, per germline.

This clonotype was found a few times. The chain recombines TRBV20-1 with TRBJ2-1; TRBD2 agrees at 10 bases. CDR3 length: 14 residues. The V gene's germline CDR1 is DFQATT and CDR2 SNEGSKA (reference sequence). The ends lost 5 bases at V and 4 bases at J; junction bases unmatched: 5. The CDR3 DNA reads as TGCAGTGCTCAGCGGGGGGGCCGGTACAATGAGCAGTTCTTC. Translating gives CSAQRGGRYNEQFF.

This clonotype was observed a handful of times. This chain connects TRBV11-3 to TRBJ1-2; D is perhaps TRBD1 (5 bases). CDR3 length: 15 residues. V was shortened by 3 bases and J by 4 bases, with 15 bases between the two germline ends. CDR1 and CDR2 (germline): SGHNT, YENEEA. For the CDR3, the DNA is TGTGCCAGCAGCTTTAATTCGGACACCAGCTATGGCTACACCTTC. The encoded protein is CASSFNSDTSYGYTF.

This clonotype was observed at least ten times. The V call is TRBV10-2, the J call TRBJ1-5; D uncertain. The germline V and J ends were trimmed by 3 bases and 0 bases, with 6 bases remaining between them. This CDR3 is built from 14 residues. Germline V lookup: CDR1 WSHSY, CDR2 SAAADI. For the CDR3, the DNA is TGCGCCAGCAGTGACAGGAATAGCAATCAGCCCCAGCATTTT. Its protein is CASSDRNSNQPQHF.

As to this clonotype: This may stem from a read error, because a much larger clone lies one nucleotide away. The CDR3 loop is CASSYSPTGRNNSPLHF. The CDR3 coding sequence is TGTGCCAGCAGTTACTCCCCGACAGGGAGGAATAATTCACCCCTCCACTTT. The chain is built from TRBV6-6 and TRBJ1-6; 7 nucleotides match TRBD1. CDR3 size: 17 residues. Unmatched junction bases numbered 7, after V lost 0 bases and J lost 5 bases. Germline loops: CDR1 MNHNY, CDR2 SVGAGI (reference sequence).

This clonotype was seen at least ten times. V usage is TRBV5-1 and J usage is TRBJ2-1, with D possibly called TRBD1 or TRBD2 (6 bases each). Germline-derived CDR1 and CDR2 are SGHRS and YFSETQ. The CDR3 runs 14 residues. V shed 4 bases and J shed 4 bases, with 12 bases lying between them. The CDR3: CASSGGTSYNEQFF. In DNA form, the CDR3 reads TGCGCCAGCAGCGGGGGGACATCGTACAATGAGCAGTTCTTC.

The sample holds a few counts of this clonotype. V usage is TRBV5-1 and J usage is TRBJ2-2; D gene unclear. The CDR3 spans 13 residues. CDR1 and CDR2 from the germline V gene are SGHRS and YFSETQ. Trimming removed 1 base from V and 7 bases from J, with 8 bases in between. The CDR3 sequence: CASSLLVRGELFF. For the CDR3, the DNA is TGCGCCAGCAGCTTGTTAGTTCGCGGGGAGCTGTTTTTT.

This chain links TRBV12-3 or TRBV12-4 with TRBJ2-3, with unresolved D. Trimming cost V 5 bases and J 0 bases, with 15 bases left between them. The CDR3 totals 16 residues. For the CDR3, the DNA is TGTGCCAGCAGTCCTTTAGAGGACCGTAGCACAGATACGCAGTATTTT. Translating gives CASSPLEDRSTDTQYF.

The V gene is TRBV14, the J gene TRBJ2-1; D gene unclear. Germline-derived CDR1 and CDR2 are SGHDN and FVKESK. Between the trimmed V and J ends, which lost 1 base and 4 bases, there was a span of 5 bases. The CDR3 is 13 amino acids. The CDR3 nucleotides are TGTGCCAGCAGCCAAGCCCAGTACAATGAGCAGTTCTTC. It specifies CASSQAQYNEQFF.

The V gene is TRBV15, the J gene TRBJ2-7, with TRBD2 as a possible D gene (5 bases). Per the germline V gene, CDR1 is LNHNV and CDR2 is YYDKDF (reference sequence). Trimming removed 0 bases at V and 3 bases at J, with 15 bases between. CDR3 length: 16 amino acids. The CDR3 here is CATSREGLRDRYEQYF. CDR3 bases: TGTGCCACCAGCAGAGAAGGACTGAGAGACCGCTACGAGCAGTACTTC. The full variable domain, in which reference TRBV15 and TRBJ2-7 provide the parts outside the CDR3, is DAMVIQNPRYQVTQFGKPVTLSCSQTLNHNVMYWYQQKSSQAPKLLFHYYDKDFNNEADTPDNFQSRRPNTSFCFLDIRSPGLGDTAMYLCATSREGLRDRYEQYFGPGTRLTVT.

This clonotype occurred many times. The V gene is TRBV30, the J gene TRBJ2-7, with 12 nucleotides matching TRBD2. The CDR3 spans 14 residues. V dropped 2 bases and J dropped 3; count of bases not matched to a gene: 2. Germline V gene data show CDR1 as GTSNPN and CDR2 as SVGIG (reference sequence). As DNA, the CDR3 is TGTGCCTGGAGTCGACTAGCGGGGGACTACGAGCAGTACTTC. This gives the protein CAWSRLAGDYEQYF.

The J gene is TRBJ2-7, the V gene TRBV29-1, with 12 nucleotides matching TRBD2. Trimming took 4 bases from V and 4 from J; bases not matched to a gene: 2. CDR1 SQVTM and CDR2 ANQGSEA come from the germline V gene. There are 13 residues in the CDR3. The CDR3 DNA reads TGCAGCGTTGGGACTAGCGGGATGTACGAGCAGTACTTC. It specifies CSVGTSGMYEQYF.

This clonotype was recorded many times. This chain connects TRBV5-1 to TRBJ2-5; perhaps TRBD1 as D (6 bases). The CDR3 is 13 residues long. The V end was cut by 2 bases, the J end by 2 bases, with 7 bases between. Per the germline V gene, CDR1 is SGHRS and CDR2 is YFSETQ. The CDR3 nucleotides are TGCGCCAGCAGCTTCGGACAGCAAGAGACCCAGTACTTC. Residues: CASSFGQQETQYF.

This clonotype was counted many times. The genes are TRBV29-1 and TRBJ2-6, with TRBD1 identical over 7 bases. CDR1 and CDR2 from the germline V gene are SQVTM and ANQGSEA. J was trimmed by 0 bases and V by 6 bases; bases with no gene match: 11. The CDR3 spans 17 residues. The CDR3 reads CSVAPGDSSSGANVLTF. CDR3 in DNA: TGCAGCGTGGCACCCGGGGACAGCTCCTCTGGGGCCAACGTCCTGACTTTC.

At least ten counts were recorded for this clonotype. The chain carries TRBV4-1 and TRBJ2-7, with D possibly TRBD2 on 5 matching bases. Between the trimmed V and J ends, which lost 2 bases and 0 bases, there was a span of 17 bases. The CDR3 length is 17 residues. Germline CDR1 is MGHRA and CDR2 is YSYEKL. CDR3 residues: CASSQTSSSSSSYEQYF. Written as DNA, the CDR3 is TGCGCCAGCAGCCAAACGTCTAGCTCCTCGAGCTCCTACGAGCAGTACTTC.

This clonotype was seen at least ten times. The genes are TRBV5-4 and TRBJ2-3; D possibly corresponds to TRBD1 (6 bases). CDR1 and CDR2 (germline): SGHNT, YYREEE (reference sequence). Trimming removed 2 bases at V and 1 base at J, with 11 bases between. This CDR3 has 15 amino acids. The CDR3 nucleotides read TGTGCCAGCAGCTTACAGGGACATCGCACAGATACGCAGTATTTT. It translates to CASSLQGHRTDTQYF.